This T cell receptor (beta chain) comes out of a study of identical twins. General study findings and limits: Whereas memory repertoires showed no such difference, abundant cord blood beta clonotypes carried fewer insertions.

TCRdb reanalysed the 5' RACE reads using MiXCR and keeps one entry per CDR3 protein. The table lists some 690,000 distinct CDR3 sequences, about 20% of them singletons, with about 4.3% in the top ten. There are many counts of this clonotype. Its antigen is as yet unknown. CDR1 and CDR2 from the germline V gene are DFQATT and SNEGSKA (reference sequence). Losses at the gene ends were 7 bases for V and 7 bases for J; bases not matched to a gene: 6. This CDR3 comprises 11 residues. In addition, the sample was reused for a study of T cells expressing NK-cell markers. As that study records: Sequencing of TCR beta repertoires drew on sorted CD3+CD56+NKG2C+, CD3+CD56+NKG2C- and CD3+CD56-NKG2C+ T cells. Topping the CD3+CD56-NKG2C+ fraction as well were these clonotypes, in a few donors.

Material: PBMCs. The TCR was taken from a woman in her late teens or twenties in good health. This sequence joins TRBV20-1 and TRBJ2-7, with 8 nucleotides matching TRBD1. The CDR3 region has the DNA TGCAGTGTGCAGGGGGCGAAAGAGCAGTACTTC. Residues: CSVQGAKEQYF.